The text below deals with one T cell receptor beta chain. Its specificity is unknown. The sample is drawn from a study of shared clonotypes between healthy human individuals. General study findings and limits: The study drew on few donors, limiting represented genetic and exposure-history diversity.

The germline gives CDR1 SNHLY, CDR2 FYNNEI. V lost 1 base to trimming and J lost 7 bases, with 13 bases between them. The CDR3 has 15 amino acids. Authors' processing steps: Junction-only immunoSEQ sequences carried no quality scores, so filtering differed. Measured with immunoSEQ multiplex PCR; TCRdb has only the in-frame clones, and not every one. The V and J calls and the clone size are those of that table, but D and trimming were determined from the DNA. This sample has about 1.5 million clones; approximately 98% occur once, and the top ten carry around 0.47%. V gene TRBV2 combines with J gene TRBJ2-2; D possibly corresponds to TRBD1 (6 bases). Sample: naive CD4+ T cells sorted from blood. The subset: CD45RA+ positively selected. The source of this sequence is a man aged 30 to 39 in good health. In DNA form, the CDR3 reads TGTGCCAGCAGTGAAGTTAACAGGGCAATCGGGGAGCTGTTTTTT. This translates into CASSEVNRAIGELFF.